This T cell receptor beta chain was recovered during a study of tumor and adjacent non-tumor tissue in lung cancer. Study summary: Each sample yielded a few million productive TCRbeta reads on average.

The library came from three nested PCR rounds adapted from ARM-PCR protocols. TCRdb independently ran MiXCR on the multiplex PCR reads; one entry per CDR3 protein. The data show more than 75,000 distinct CDR3 sequences, around 75% seen once. The CDR3 contains 13 residues. Trimming removed 0 bases at V and 10 bases at J, with 13 bases between. Germline V gene lookup returns CDR1 MGHRA and CDR2 YSYEKL. RNA was extracted from bulk tissue without any cell sorting. The sequenced sample was lung tumor tissue. The V call is TRBV4-1, the J call TRBJ2-7; D remains ambiguous. The TCR sequence derives from a woman in her forties or fifties with non-small cell lung cancer. CDR3 nucleotides: TGCGCCAGCAGCCAAGAAAGGGTTGAAAAACAGTACGTC. Its translation is CASSQERVEKQYV.